The 5 T cell receptor beta chains presented below share a single source sample, sequenced in a study of cytomegalovirus exposure and HLA in healthy donors (dated by TCRdb to the late 2010s). The method behind the library was the immunoSEQ multiplex PCR assay. For the multiplex PCR, a mixture combining 60 forward primers for TCR Vbeta segments and 13 reverse primers for TCR Jbeta segments was used. The clones in this table, taken by TCRdb from immuneACCESS, are in-frame only. Not every clone is retained; where verified, under half of the shortfall comes from an unresolved V gene, and the cause of the rest is unknown. For this sample there are about 120,000 clones; roughly 78% appear just once. Roughly a tenth of the sample comes from the top ten. Sequences were obtained from PBMCs. These TCRs come from a man aged 30 to 45 in good health and CMV-seropositive.

The chain has TRBV4-1 and TRBJ1-5, with 9 bases lining up with TRBD1. The CDR3 is 15 residues long. V gave up 4 bases and J gave up 5 bases; unmatched junction bases: 6. Germline V lookup: CDR1 MGHRA, CDR2 YSYEKL. The CDR3 nucleotides are TGCGCCAGCAGCCCCGGGACAGGGCAGCATCAGCCCCAGCATTTT. Translated: CASSPGTGQHQPQHF.

The chain uses TRBV14 and TRBJ2-3; 12 bases map to TRBD2. J was trimmed by 2 bases and V by 0 bases; bases with no gene match: 3. This CDR3 region has 17 residues. The germline V gene has CDR1 SGHDN and CDR2 FVKESK. In DNA, the CDR3 is TGTGCCAGCAGCCAAGAGTCTAGCGGGAGGGCCACAGATACGCAGTATTTT. Protein: CASSQESSGRATDTQYF.

This clone was picked up one time. The rearrangement joins TRBV10-1 to TRBJ2-1; the match to TRBD2 covers 10 bases. Losses at the gene ends were 4 bases for V and 5 bases for J; bases not matched to a gene: 5. The CDR3 spans 15 residues. Germline-derived CDR1 and CDR2 are WNHNN and SYGVQD (reference sequence). CDR3 amino acids: CASSGAGGADNEQFF. Written as DNA, the CDR3 is TGCGCCAGCAGTGGAGCGGGAGGGGCGGACAATGAGCAGTTCTTC.

V is TRBV10-2 and J is TRBJ2-4; D might be TRBD2 (5 bases). The length of the CDR3 is 15 residues. The germline CDR1 and CDR2 sequences are WSHSY and SAAADI. Trimming removed 3 bases from V and 3 bases from J, with 12 bases in between. In DNA, the CDR3 is TGCGCCAGCAGTGATAACCCTCGGGGCAAAAACATTCAGTACTTC. Its translation is CASSDNPRGKNIQYF.

This chain uses TRBV7-8 with TRBJ2-1; possible D gene TRBD2, 6 bases. The CDR3 spans 14 residues. V lost 4 bases, J lost 7 bases, and 14 bases lay in between. Per germline, CDR1 SGHVS and CDR2 FQNEAQ. The CDR3 DNA follows: TGTGCCAGCAGCTCCCGGGACTCGGCGAATGAGCAGTTCTTC. Translated, it gives CASSSRDSANEQFF.